This T cell receptor beta chain was captured by sequencing in a study of blood T cells in healthy people across ages. Whole-study findings and limits: It was not possible, with unsorted PBMCs, to conclusively compare naive and antigen-experienced cells.

CDR1 MNHEY and CDR2 SMNVEV come from the germline V gene (reference sequence). The CDR3 runs 16 residues. Unmatched junction bases numbered 8, after V lost 4 bases and J lost 1 base. Turning to this clonotype: The antigen is undetermined.

It was with a sample-barcoded 5' primer and a J-beta primer mix that a second PCR of roughly 7 to 11 cycles was run. TCRdb reprocessed the 5' RACE reads with MiXCR, giving one entry per CDR3 protein. Among about 1,600,000 distinct CDR3 sequences listed, 35% to 45% were seen once. The sequence was obtained from a woman younger than 30 in good health. The sequenced sample was blood. This rearrangement joins TRBV27 to TRBJ2-3, with TRBD1 matching over 7 bases. This CDR3 is CASSSNRGGGTDTQYF. CDR3 coding DNA: TGTGCCAGCAGTTCAAACAGGGGTGGTGGCACAGATACGCAGTATTTT.